This entry is about one T cell receptor (beta chain). The data were obtained in a study of blood T cell repertoires in COVID-19. Study-wide background: The United States, Italy and Spain were the sources of the acute and convalescent COVID-19 samples.

Original processing methods: Estimated nucleated cell counts came from reference gene primer amplification. Only in-frame clones appear in the TCRdb table, and some are missing; sequencing was by immunoSEQ multiplex PCR. The V and J calls and clone size are taken from that table; D and trimming were inferred from the DNA. This sample carries some 220,000 clones, around four fifths of them seen once, and the ten largest clones take 15% to 20%. The CDR3 is 14 amino acids. V dropped 6 bases and J dropped 9; count of bases not matched to a gene: 13. Germline CDR1 reads MNHEY; CDR2 reads SVGEGT. The rearrangement links TRBV6-2 or TRBV6-3 to TRBJ2-5; 7 nucleotides match TRBD2. The sequence derives from a woman at least 80 years old with active or convalescent COVID-19. Material for sequencing was peripheral blood. In nucleotides, the CDR3 is TGTGCCAGCAGCAAACTAGCGCTTTATATAGCCCAGTACTTC. Translation: CASSKLALYIAQYF.